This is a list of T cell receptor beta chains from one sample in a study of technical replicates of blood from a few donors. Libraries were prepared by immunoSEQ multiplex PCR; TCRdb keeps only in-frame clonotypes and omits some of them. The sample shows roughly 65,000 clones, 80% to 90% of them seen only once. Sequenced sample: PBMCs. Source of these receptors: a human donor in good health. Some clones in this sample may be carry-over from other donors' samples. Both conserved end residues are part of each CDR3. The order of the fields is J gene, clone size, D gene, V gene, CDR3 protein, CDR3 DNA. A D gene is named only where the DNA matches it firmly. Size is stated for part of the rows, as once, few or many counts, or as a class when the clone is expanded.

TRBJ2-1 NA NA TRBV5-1 CASSGGPSNNEQFF TGCGCCAGCAGCGGGGGCCCATCCAACAATGAGCAGTTCTTC
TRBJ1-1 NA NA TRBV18 CASSPRTTPWTEAFF TGTGCCAGCTCACCACGTACGACTCCATGGACTGAAGCTTTCTTT
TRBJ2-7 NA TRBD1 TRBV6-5 CASSWDRGGYEQYF TGTGCCAGCAGTTGGGACAGGGGTGGCTACGAGCAGTACTTC
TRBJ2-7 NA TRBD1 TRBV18 CASSPRTGEHGEQYF TGTGCCAGCTCACCGCGGACAGGGGAACATGGCGAGCAGTACTTC
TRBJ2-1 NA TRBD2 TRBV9 CASSVELAGVNEQFF TGTGCCAGCAGCGTAGAACTAGCGGGGGTCAATGAGCAGTTCTTC
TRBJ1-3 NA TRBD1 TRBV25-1 CATGTDGNTIYF TGTGCCACCGGGACAGATGGAAACACCATATATTTT
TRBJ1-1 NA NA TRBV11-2 CASSFIRGNTEAFF TGTGCCAGCAGCTTTATCCGAGGGAACACTGAAGCTTTCTTT
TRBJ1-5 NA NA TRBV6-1 CASYSATNDNQPQHF TGTGCCAGCTATTCCGCTACTAATGACAATCAGCCCCAGCATTTT
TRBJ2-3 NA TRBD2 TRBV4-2 CASSHGLAGGPTDTQYF TGTGCCAGCAGCCACGGACTAGCGGGAGGGCCGACAGATACGCAGTATTTT
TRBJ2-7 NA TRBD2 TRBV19 CASSGGTSGSYEQYF TGTGCCAGTAGTGGGGGGACTAGCGGCTCCTACGAGCAGTACTTC
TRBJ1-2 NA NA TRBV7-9 CASSLRPRDYGYTF TGTGCCAGCAGCTTAAGACCCCGGGACTATGGCTACACCTTC
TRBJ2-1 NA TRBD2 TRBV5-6 CASSASTSGLYNEQFF TGTGCCAGCAGCGCGTCGACTAGCGGACTCTACAATGAGCAGTTCTTC
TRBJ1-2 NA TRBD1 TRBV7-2 CASSSGDRAIYGYTF TGTGCCAGCAGCTCCGGGGACAGGGCAATCTATGGCTACACCTTC
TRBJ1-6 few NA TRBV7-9 CASRKNSNSPLHF TGTGCCAGCAGGAAGAACAGTAATTCACCCCTCCACTTT
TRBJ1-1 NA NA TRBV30 CAWSDTLEAFF TGTGCCTGGAGTGACACCCTTGAAGCTTTCTTT
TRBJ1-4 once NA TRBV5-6 CASSLARNEKLFF TGTGCCAGCAGCTTGGCCCGTAATGAAAAACTGTTTTTT
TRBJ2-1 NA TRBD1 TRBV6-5 CASRDREGEQFF TGTGCCAGCAGGGACAGGGAAGGAGAGCAGTTCTTC
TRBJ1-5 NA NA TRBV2 CASRSYRNQPQHF TGTGCCAGCAGGAGTTATCGCAATCAGCCCCAGCATTTT
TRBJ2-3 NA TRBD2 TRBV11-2 CASSLDQSGGRAQYF TGTGCCAGCAGCTTAGATCAGTCAGGCGGGAGAGCGCAGTATTTT
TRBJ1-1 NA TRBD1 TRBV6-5 CASSKRTGSTEAFF TGTGCCAGCAGTAAACGGACAGGGAGCACTGAAGCTTTCTTT
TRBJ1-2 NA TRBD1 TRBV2 CASEGGLYGYTF TGTGCCAGCGAAGGGGGCCTCTATGGCTACACCTTC
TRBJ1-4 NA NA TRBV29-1 CSVTAADEKLFF TGCAGCGTTACTGCAGCGGATGAAAAACTGTTTTTT
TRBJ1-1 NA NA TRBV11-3 CASSLSSMNTEAFF TGTGCCAGCAGCTTATCGTCTATGAACACTGAAGCTTTCTTT
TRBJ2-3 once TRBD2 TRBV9 CASSVVDSGRSTDTQYF TGTGCCAGCAGCGTAGTCGATAGCGGGAGAAGCACAGATACGCAGTATTTT
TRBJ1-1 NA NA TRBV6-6 CASRPSGTEAFF TGTGCCAGCAGGCCTTCCGGGACTGAAGCTTTCTTT
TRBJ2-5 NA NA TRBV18 CASSSQYQETQYF TGTGCCAGCTCATCCCAGTACCAAGAGACCCAGTACTTC
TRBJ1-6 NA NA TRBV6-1 CASSGQAYYNSPLHF TGTGCCAGCAGTGGACAGGCTTACTATAATTCACCCCTCCACTTT
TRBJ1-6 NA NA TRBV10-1 CASSEWGPPNSPLHF TGCGCCAGCAGTGAGTGGGGCCCACCCAATTCACCCCTCCACTTT
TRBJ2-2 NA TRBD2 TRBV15 CATSRDRGSGRGRTGELFF TGTGCCACCAGCAGAGATCGGGGTAGCGGGAGGGGAAGGACCGGGGAGCTGTTTTTT
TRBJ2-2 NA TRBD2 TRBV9 CASSGTGGRKTGELFF TGTGCCAGCAGCGGAACGGGAGGACGTAAAACCGGGGAGCTGTTTTTT
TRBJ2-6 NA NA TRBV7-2 CASSLFSASGANVLTF TGTGCCAGCAGCCTTTTCAGTGCCTCTGGGGCCAACGTCCTGACTTTC
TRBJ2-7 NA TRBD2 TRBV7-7 CASSLGEPGLPHEQYF TGTGCCAGCAGCTTGGGCGAGCCGGGACTACCTCACGAGCAGTACTTC
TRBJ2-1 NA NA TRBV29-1 CSGGPGSGEQFF TGCAGTGGGGGCCCGGGGAGTGGTGAGCAGTTCTTC
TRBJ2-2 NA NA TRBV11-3 CASSFGTGELFF TGTGCCAGCAGCTTCGGGACCGGGGAGCTGTTTTTT